One and the same sample provided the 30 T cell receptor beta chains below, sequenced in a study of blood T cell repertoires in COVID-19. The data were produced by immunoSEQ multiplex PCR, yet TCRdb's version contains in-frame clones alone and is incomplete. The sample shows over 95,000 clones, 75% to 85% of them seen only once. What was sequenced was peripheral blood. The receptor source for this set is a human donor in a cohort sampled during active COVID-19.

Written as DNA, the CDR3 is TGTGCCAGTAGTATTGGACTAGCGGGCGACGAGCAGTACTTC. This translates into CASSIGLAGDEQYF. The genes are TRBV19 and TRBJ2-7; 11 bases line up with TRBD2. The V gene's germline CDR1 is LNHDA and CDR2 SQIVND (reference sequence). Losses at the gene ends were 3 bases for V and 5 bases for J; bases not matched to a gene: 3. The CDR3 runs to 14 residues.

The chain couples TRBV11-1 to TRBJ2-3, with 8 bases identical to TRBD2. V dropped 3 bases and J dropped 5; count of bases not matched to a gene: 4. The CDR3 loop spans 14 amino acids. Germline V gives CDR1 SGHAT, CDR2 FQDESV (reference sequence). For the CDR3, the DNA is TGTGCCAGCAGCTTGGAAGCGGGAGAAGATACGCAGTATTTT. Protein product: CASSLEAGEDTQYF.

The V gene is TRBV4-3, the J gene TRBJ2-6; a possible D gene is TRBD1 (6 bases). V lost 2 bases, J lost 2 bases, and 19 bases lay in between. Germline CDR1 is LGHNA and CDR2 is YSLEER. The length of the CDR3 is 19 residues. CDR3 amino acids: CASSQIIGVRTAGANVLTF. The CDR3 DNA reads as TGCGCCAGCAGCCAAATTATCGGGGTTCGGACAGCTGGGGCCAACGTCCTGACTTTC.

V and J are TRBV7-8 and TRBJ1-5; 8 bases fit TRBD1. CDR1 is SGHVS and CDR2 is FQNEAQ in the germline V gene. This CDR3 spans 16 amino acids. V lost 2 bases, J lost 3 bases, and 6 bases stayed unmatched. The CDR3 spells CASSLIPGGVNQPQHF. The CDR3 DNA sequence: TGTGCCAGCAGCTTAATCCCAGGGGGCGTCAATCAGCCCCAGCATTTT.

This clone was recorded only once. The chain couples TRBV7-2 to TRBJ2-7; 7 nucleotides match TRBD2. Per the germline V gene, CDR1 is SGHTA and CDR2 is FQGNSA. This CDR3 has 13 amino acids. V was pared by 7 bases and J by 0 bases, with 3 bases of the junction left unmatched. The CDR3 sequence: CASTWDYSYEQYF. As DNA, the CDR3 is TGTGCCAGCACCTGGGACTACTCCTACGAGCAGTACTTC.

This chain links TRBV28 with TRBJ2-7; D unclear. The CDR3 extends over 12 amino acids. The V gene's germline CDR1 is MDHEN and CDR2 SYDVKM. The ends were cut back, 7 bases at V and 7 bases at J, with 14 bases in the middle. The CDR3: CASTTLLREQYF. The CDR3 bases are TGTGCCAGCACTACCCTTCTACGGGAGCAGTACTTC.

J is TRBJ2-1 and V is TRBV24-1; D perhaps matches TRBD1 (6 bases). The V end was cut by 3 bases, the J end by 4 bases, with 9 bases between. The CDR3 is 14 residues long. Germline V CDR1 and CDR2: KGHDR, SFDVKD. CDR3 nucleotides: TGTGCCACCAGTGATAACAGGGTATACAATGAGCAGTTCTTC. Protein: CATSDNRVYNEQFF.

The chain joins TRBV9 to TRBJ2-7; 8 bases map to TRBD2. The length of the CDR3 is 16 residues. CDR1 is SGDLS and CDR2 is YYNGEE in the germline V gene. The V gene end was trimmed by 4 bases and the J gene end by 0 bases; junction bases not matched to a gene: 9. The chain's CDR3 is CASSPPSGGDSYEQYF. The CDR3 region has the DNA TGTGCCAGCAGCCCTCCAAGCGGGGGAGACTCCTACGAGCAGTACTTC.

This clone appeared a single time. V and J are TRBV30 and TRBJ1-5; TRBD1 agrees at 8 bases. The CDR3 loop spans 14 amino acids. Per germline, CDR1 GTSNPN and CDR2 SVGIG (reference sequence). The ends lost 3 bases at V and 2 bases at J; junction bases unmatched: 3. As DNA, the CDR3 is TGTGCCTGGAGGGGGACAGGAGGCAATCAGCCCCAGCATTTT. This sequence encodes CAWRGTGGNQPQHF. The variable domain in full, completed from reference TRBV30 and TRBJ1-5, reads SQTIHQWPATLVQPVGSPLSLECTVEGTSNPNLYWYRQAAGRGLQLLFYSVGIGQISSEVPQNLSASRPQDRQFILSSKKLLLSDSGFYLCAWRGTGGNQPQHFGDGTRLSIL.

This clone was seen just once. This chain joins TRBV5-1 and TRBJ2-7; no firm D call. CDR1 and CDR2 from the germline V gene are SGHRS and YFSETQ. V shed 6 bases and J shed 1 base, with 5 bases lying between them. The length of the CDR3 is 11 residues. CDR3 loop: CASTNSYEQYF. CDR3 DNA sequence: TGCGCCAGCACTAATTCCTACGAGCAGTACTTC.

The chain links TRBV19 to TRBJ2-6, with TRBD1 matching over 10 bases. V shed 5 bases, J shed 0 bases, and the junction held 4 bases outside the gene matches. Germline V gene lookup returns CDR1 LNHDA and CDR2 SQIVND (reference sequence). The CDR3 has 17 amino acids. The CDR3 DNA reads TGTGCCAGTAGTCCGGGACAGGGGATCTCTGGGGCCAACGTCCTGACTTTC. Amino acids: CASSPGQGISGANVLTF.

The chain is built from TRBV29-1 and TRBJ2-3; 7 bases map to TRBD1. CDR1 SQVTM and CDR2 ANQGSEA come from the germline V gene. The CDR3 extends over 11 amino acids. V gave up 6 bases and J gave up 6 bases; unmatched junction bases: 3. The CDR3 bases are TGCAGCGTGGCACAGGGGGATACGCAGTATTTT. Amino acids: CSVAQGDTQYF.

This chain joins TRBV4-1 and TRBJ1-1, with 7 nucleotides matching TRBD1. This CDR3 spans 16 amino acids. The germline V gene encodes CDR1 MGHRA and CDR2 YSYEKL. V lost 0 bases, J lost 0 bases, and 4 bases stayed unmatched. CDR3 region: CASSQDRGLMNTEAFF. In DNA, the CDR3 is TGCGCCAGCAGCCAAGATAGGGGGCTCATGAACACTGAAGCTTTCTTT.

V gene TRBV27 combines with J gene TRBJ2-7, with 9 nucleotides matching TRBD1. Trimming at V came to 4 bases and at J to 1 base, leaving 2 bases not matched to a gene. Germline V gene sequence: CDR1 MNHEY, CDR2 SMNVEV (reference sequence). The CDR3 consists of 14 residues. The CDR3 DNA follows: TGTGCCAGCAGTTCGGGACAGGGTTCCTACGAGCAGTACTTC. This codes for CASSSGQGSYEQYF.

The rearrangement joins TRBV11-2 to TRBJ2-7, with 8 bases matching TRBD1. This CDR3 spans 13 amino acids. Germline V gene lookup returns CDR1 SGHAT and CDR2 FQNNGV. V gave up 5 bases and J gave up 6 bases; unmatched junction bases: 6. CDR3 amino acids: CASSMDRAPEQYF. The CDR3 DNA is TGTGCCAGCAGCATGGACAGGGCCCCCGAGCAGTACTTC.

This chain connects TRBV28 to TRBJ1-2; TRBD1 matches at 7 bases. This CDR3 has 13 amino acids. Germline V gene data show CDR1 as MDHEN and CDR2 as SYDVKM. Trimming removed 4 bases from V and 4 bases from J; junction bases left unmatched: 3. The CDR3: CASSSGQVYGYTF. The CDR3 DNA reads as TGTGCCAGCAGTTCCGGACAGGTCTATGGCTACACCTTC.

J is TRBJ1-6 and V is TRBV3-1 (or the pseudogene TRBV3-2); D unclear. This CDR3 has 15 residues. Germline V CDR1 and CDR2: LGHDT, YNNKEL (reference sequence). Trimming left V 0 bases short and J 5 bases short, with 8 bases between. The CDR3 region is CASSQDIVHNSPLHF. DNA for the CDR3: TGTGCCAGCAGCCAAGATATCGTTCATAATTCACCCCTCCACTTT.

The V gene is TRBV2, the J gene TRBJ2-3, with TRBD2 identical over 12 bases. J lost 11 bases, V lost 0 bases, and 6 bases had no gene match. The length of the CDR3 is 15 residues. CDR1 SNHLY and CDR2 FYNNEI come from the germline V gene. CDR3 residues: CASSEALAGGKRQYF. In nucleotides, the CDR3 is TGTGCCAGCAGTGAAGCACTAGCGGGGGGCAAAAGGCAGTATTTT.

The chain carries TRBV7-3 and TRBJ2-1; no firm D call. V was cut by 1 base and J by 5 bases, with 9 bases left in between. Germline V gene sequence: CDR1 SGHTA, CDR2 FQGTGA. The CDR3 has 14 amino acids. CDR3 in amino acids: CASSLMASNNEQFF. The CDR3, as DNA: TGTGCCAGCAGCTTAATGGCTTCGAACAATGAGCAGTTCTTC.

CDR3 amino acids: CASSSGPDTGTYGYTF. For the CDR3, the DNA is TGTGCCAGCAGTTCCGGCCCCGACACAGGGACGTATGGCTACACCTTC. The chain is built from TRBV27 and TRBJ1-2; TRBD1 is a possible D gene (6 bases). The V end was cut by 4 bases, the J end by 5 bases, with 20 bases between. Germline loops: CDR1 MNHEY, CDR2 SMNVEV (reference sequence). The CDR3 is 16 residues long.

This clone has a single count. The gene calls are TRBV5-8 and TRBJ2-1; 8 nucleotides agree with TRBD1. Germline CDR1 SGHTS, CDR2 YDEGEE. Trimming at V came to 4 bases and at J to 3 bases, leaving 6 bases not matched to a gene. The CDR3 is made up of 15 amino acids. CDR3 bases: TGTGCCAGCAGCGGGGGACAGGCGAACTACAATGAGCAGTTCTTC. Its translation is CASSGGQANYNEQFF.

J is TRBJ2-7 and V is TRBV15, with 14 bases identical to TRBD2. CDR3 length: 16 amino acids. J gave up 7 bases and V 7 bases, and 12 bases lay outside the gene matches. From germline, CDR1 is LNHNV and CDR2 YYDKDF (reference sequence). The CDR3 nucleotides are TGTGCCACCACCAAGACTAGCGGGAGGGCCGGTGGGGAGCAGTACTTC. Translation: CATTKTSGRAGGEQYF.

The chain couples TRBV11-2 to TRBJ2-3; 10 nucleotides align to TRBD2. The germline V gene encodes CDR1 SGHAT and CDR2 FQNNGV. The CDR3 consists of 16 residues. The J segment lost 2 bases and the V segment lost 2 bases, leaving 4 bases of the junction unmatched. The CDR3 DNA reads as TGTGCCAGCAGCTTACGTAGCGGGGGGCTCACAGATACGCAGTATTTT. This encodes CASSLRSGGLTDTQYF. The entire variable domain, with the rest obtained from reference TRBV11-2 and TRBJ2-3, is as follows: EAGVAQSPRYKIIEKRQSVAFWCNPISGHATLYWYQQILGQGPKLLIQFQNNGVVDDSQLPKDRFSAERLKGVDSTLKIQPAKLEDSAVYLCASSLRSGGLTDTQYFGPGTRLTVL.

The chain couples TRBV6-2 or TRBV6-3 to TRBJ1-2, with TRBD1 as a possible D gene (5 bases). The CDR3 spans 13 residues. Trimming removed 2 bases at V and 5 bases at J, with 9 bases between. The germline V gene encodes CDR1 MNHEY and CDR2 SVGEGT. The CDR3 region has the DNA TGTGCCAGCAGTTACGAAGGGGTTTATGGCTACACCTTC. It translates to CASSYEGVYGYTF.

This chain links TRBV28 with TRBJ2-1, with a possible D match to TRBD1 (6 bases). Germline V lookup: CDR1 MDHEN, CDR2 SYDVKM. CDR3 length equals 15 residues. Trimming stripped 5 bases from V and 0 bases from J, with 11 bases between. CDR3 nucleotides: TGTGCCAGCAGTGCCGGGACATTCTCCTACAATGAGCAGTTCTTC. Translating gives CASSAGTFSYNEQFF.

In the case of this clone: Additional DNA sequences in this sample encode the identical CDR3. The chain couples TRBV20-1 to TRBJ1-2; 8 positions agree with TRBD1. The V and J ends lost 3 bases and 5 bases, in that order; junction bases with no gene match: 2. Germline values: CDR1 DFQATT, CDR2 SNEGSKA (reference sequence). The CDR3 extends over 12 amino acids. CDR3 amino acids: CSASGTGYGYTF. The CDR3 DNA follows: TGCAGTGCTAGTGGGACAGGATATGGCTACACCTTC.

This clone was seen more than once but under ten times. CDR3 in DNA: TGTGCCAGCAGCCACAAGACAGGGCCCTACGAGCAGTACTTC. It yields the protein CASSHKTGPYEQYF. This sequence joins TRBV4-2 and TRBJ2-7; TRBD1 matches 7 bases. Losses at the gene ends were 3 bases for V and 2 bases for J; bases not matched to a gene: 4. The germline gives CDR1 LGHNA, CDR2 YNFKEQ. CDR3 length: 14 amino acids.

V usage is TRBV6-2 or TRBV6-3 and J usage is TRBJ1-1, with a possible D match to TRBD1 (6 bases). Trimming removed 2 bases from V and 6 bases from J, with 10 bases in between. The CDR3 consists of 13 residues. Germline V gives CDR1 MNHEY, CDR2 SVGEGT. This CDR3 reads CASSYGDIPEAFF. The CDR3 coding sequence is TGTGCCAGCAGTTACGGGGACATCCCTGAAGCTTTCTTT.

A single count supports this clone. The chain uses TRBV21-1 and TRBJ1-1; the table calls TRBD1, which could not be checked here. TRBV21-1 is an annotated pseudogene. This CDR3 region has 23 residues. Written as DNA, the CDR3 is TGTGCCAGCAGCAAAGGGAAAAGTGGGATGTCAAGACAGGGGGGTTGTTTGAACACTGAAGCTTTCTTT. Translating it yields CASSKGKSGMSRQGGCLNTEAFF.

V and J are TRBV18 and TRBJ1-2, with 8 bases lining up with TRBD1. Germline CDR1 and CDR2: KGHSH and LQKENI. CDR3 length: 15 amino acids. With 0 bases clipped from V and 4 bases from J, the junction kept 4 bases outside the gene matches. The chain's CDR3 is CASSPPGTGSYGYTF. Here the CDR3 DNA reads TGTGCCAGCTCACCACCCGGGACAGGTTCCTATGGCTACACCTTC.